This TCR beta chain was captured by sequencing in a study of low-dose radiotherapy and immunotherapy resistance in tumors. This clonotype appeared many times. Alpha- and beta-chain coverage of first-strand cDNA came from TRAV- and TRBV-specific primers. The authors amplified TCRs for 20 PCR cycles with a constant-region primer and a V-primer adapter. TCRdb processed the reads anew with MiXCR; each CDR3 protein has one entry. In the table there are 100,000 or so distinct CDR3 sequences, 9.4% of which are singletons. The CDR3 spans 15 residues. The J segment lost 3 bases and the V segment lost 6 bases, leaving 8 bases of the junction unmatched. The germline V gene encodes CDR1 DFQATT and CDR2 SNEGSKA (reference sequence). The time point: before trial treatment. Administered to the donors were nivolumab, ipilimumab, aspirin, low-dose cyclophosphamide and low-dose radiotherapy. Tumors of eligible patients were advanced, solid and lacking tumor-infiltrating lymphocytes.

The rearrangement joins TRBV20-1 to TRBJ1-5; 10 bases line up with TRBD1. The source material was PBMCs, sampled before treatment. This clonotype originated in a male donor with prostate cancer. CDR3 DNA: TGCAGTGCCCGACAGGGGGCATCCCCCAATCAGCCCCAGCATTTT. Translated: CSARQGASPNQPQHF.